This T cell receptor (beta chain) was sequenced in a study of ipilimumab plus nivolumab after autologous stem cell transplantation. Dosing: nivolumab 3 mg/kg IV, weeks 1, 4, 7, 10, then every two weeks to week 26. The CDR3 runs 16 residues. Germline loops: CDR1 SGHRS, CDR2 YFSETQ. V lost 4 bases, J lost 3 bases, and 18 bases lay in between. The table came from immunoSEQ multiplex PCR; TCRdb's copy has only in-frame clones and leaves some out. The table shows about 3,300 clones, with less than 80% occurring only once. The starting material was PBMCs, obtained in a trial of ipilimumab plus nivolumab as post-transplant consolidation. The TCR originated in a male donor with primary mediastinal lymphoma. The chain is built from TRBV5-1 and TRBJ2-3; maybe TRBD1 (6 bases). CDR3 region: CASSDLPGQSTDTQYF. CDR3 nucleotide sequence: TGCGCCAGCAGCGACCTTCCGGGACAATCTACAGATACGCAGTATTTT.